This TCR beta chain stems from a study of blood T cell repertoires in COVID-19. Study-wide context: The United States, Italy and Spain supplied acute and convalescent COVID-19 samples.

Per the study methods: Amplification with reference gene primers provided the estimates of nucleated cell counts. Here immunoSEQ multiplex PCR was the method, and the copy in TCRdb shows in-frame clones only, minus some. Clone size and the V and J calls come from that table; the DNA yielded D and trimming. The profile shows about 250,000 clones, about 83% of them singletons. The germline V gene encodes CDR1 KGHDR and CDR2 SFDVKD. The CDR3 totals 13 residues. Deletions cut 10 bases from V and 7 bases from J, with 16 bases between. Seattle-derived patients entered the study during active infection and were followed longitudinally.

What was sequenced was peripheral blood. The sequence was obtained from an elderly woman with COVID-19, enrolled during active disease. V and J are TRBV24-1 and TRBJ2-1; possible D gene TRBD2, 6 bases. The CDR3 reads CATTEGSVNEQFF. The DNA for the CDR3 is TGTGCCACTACGGAGGGGAGCGTGAATGAGCAGTTCTTC.